Listed here are 30 T cell receptor beta chains from one sample, sequenced in a study of T-cell reconstitution after alpha-beta-depleted transplantation in children. Preparation of the TCRbeta library involved a method that used unique molecular identifiers. A single record per CDR3 protein comes from TCRdb applying MiXCR to the PCR reads. The sample yields about 980,000 distinct CDR3 sequences, 25% to 35% seen once. Source: PBMCs, mostly from graft donor cells, taken 360 days after TCRalphabeta/CD19-depleted stem cell transplant. These receptors came from a boy younger than two who had a stem cell transplant for SCID, so the T cells may come from the graft donor.

This clonotype has just a few counts. The gene calls are TRBV10-3 and TRBJ1-1; 7 positions match TRBD1. J lost 8 bases, V lost 10 bases, and 13 bases had no gene match. This CDR3 contains 13 residues. The germline V gene has CDR1 ENHRY and CDR2 SYGVKD. This chain's CDR3 is CATTARGQEEAFF. The CDR3 DNA reads as TGTGCCACCACCGCTCGAGGACAGGAAGAAGCTTTCTTT.

In DNA form, the CDR3 reads TGCGCCAGCAGCCAAGAGTTGGCAGGGTTCGGGCCAAACTATGGCTACACCTTC. Its protein product is CASSQELAGFGPNYGYTF. This chain joins TRBV4-1 and TRBJ1-2, with D tentatively TRBD1 (5 bases). Looked up from germline, CDR1 is MGHRA and CDR2 is YSYEKL. The CDR3 is 18 amino acids. Trimming took 0 bases from V and 2 from J, leaving 19 bases between them.

This clonotype came up once. Because it lacks the conserved phenylalanine or tryptophan at the end, this CDR3 is likely a read error. The rearrangement joins TRBV12-5 to TRBJ1-1; 10 positions agree with TRBD1. The germline CDR1 and CDR2 sequences are LGHNT and FRNRAP. CDR3 size: 16 residues. With V trimmed by 2 bases and J by 1 base, 4 bases remained unmatched. The CDR3: CASGLSRDRGNTEAFS. The CDR3 nucleotides read TGTGCTAGTGGTTTGTCCCGGGACAGGGGGAACACTGAAGCTTTCTCT.

This clonotype was found many times. The chain carries TRBV7-9 and TRBJ2-7; 7 bases align to TRBD1. With V trimmed by 7 bases and J by 5 bases, 14 bases remained unmatched. Germline CDR1 is SEHNR and CDR2 is FQNEAQ (reference sequence). The CDR3 has 15 residues. The CDR3 spells CASTPKTGIGDEQYF. CDR3 coding DNA: TGTGCCAGCACCCCAAAGACAGGGATTGGCGACGAGCAGTACTTC. The full variable domain, its missing parts supplied by reference TRBV7-9 and TRBJ2-7, is DTGVSQNPRHKITKRGQNVTFRCDPISEHNRLYWYRQTLGQGPEFLTYFQNEAQLEKSRLLSDRFSAERPKGSFSTLEIQRTEQGDSAMYLCASTPKTGIGDEQYFGPGTRLTVT.

This clonotype was detected only a few times. The chain carries TRBV6-1 and TRBJ1-5; 7 bases are shared with TRBD1. Germline V lookup: CDR1 MNHNS, CDR2 SASEGT. The J segment lost 2 bases and the V segment lost 5 bases, leaving 6 bases of the junction unmatched. The CDR3 sequence is 15 residues long. Here the CDR3 DNA reads TGTGCCAGCAGTCAGACAGGGTATGGCAATCAGCCCCAGCATTTT. Amino acids: CASSQTGYGNQPQHF.

The genes are TRBV5-5 and TRBJ2-2; D is unclear. Deletions cut 3 bases from V and 0 bases from J, with 12 bases between. CDR1 SGHKS and CDR2 YYEKEE come from the germline V gene (reference sequence). There are 16 residues in the CDR3. The CDR3 loop reads CASSSGRLTNTGELFF. CDR3 sequence (DNA): TGTGCCAGCAGCTCGGGCCGCCTAACGAACACCGGGGAGCTGTTTTTT.

The chain has TRBV20-1 and TRBJ2-5; D possibly corresponds to TRBD1 (5 bases). CDR1 is DFQATT, CDR2 SNEGSKA, per germline (reference sequence). Between the trimmed V and J ends, which lost 1 base and 3 bases, there was a span of 12 bases. This CDR3 comprises 14 residues. DNA for the CDR3: TGCAGTGCTAGAGCTACAGGTTTCAAAGAGACCCAGTACTTC. It specifies CSARATGFKETQYF.

The chain combines TRBV20-1 with TRBJ1-5, with D perhaps matching TRBD1 (5 bases). Per the germline V gene, CDR1 is DFQATT and CDR2 is SNEGSKA (reference sequence). There are 14 residues in the CDR3. V was clipped by 0 bases and J by 0 bases, with 6 bases between them. The CDR3 protein is CSARDRDSNQPQHF. The CDR3 DNA is TGCAGTGCTAGAGACAGGGATAGCAATCAGCCCCAGCATTTT.

CDR3 in DNA: TGCGCCAGCAGCTCATACCCCTTAGCGGGGGGCGACACAGATACGCAGTATTTT. As protein: CASSSYPLAGGDTDTQYF. V and J are TRBV4-3 and TRBJ2-3, with TRBD2 matching 10 bases. The V gene's germline CDR1 is LGHNA and CDR2 YSLEER. Trimming at V came to 5 bases and at J to 2 bases, leaving 13 bases not matched to a gene. This CDR3 is built from 18 residues.

The chain carries TRBV28 and TRBJ1-1; 11 bases map to TRBD1. Germline values: CDR1 MDHEN, CDR2 SYDVKM. The V and J ends lost 6 bases and 4 bases, in that order; junction bases with no gene match: 10. The CDR3 runs 16 residues. CDR3: CASSGQGASRSTEAFF. CDR3 sequence (DNA): TGTGCCAGCAGCGGACAGGGGGCCTCAAGGAGCACTGAAGCTTTCTTT.

The V and J genes are TRBV6-5 and TRBJ1-5; 7 bases match TRBD1. Unmatched junction bases numbered 2, after V lost 4 bases and J lost 5 bases. From germline, CDR1 is MNHEY and CDR2 SVGAGI. This CDR3 spans 13 amino acids. The CDR3 region is CASSWGQHQPQHF. Written as DNA, the CDR3 is TGTGCCAGCAGTTGGGGACAGCATCAGCCCCAGCATTTT.

This clonotype was detected a few times. The chain is built from TRBV4-2 and TRBJ1-1, with 9 bases identical to TRBD1. Germline V gene data show CDR1 as LGHNA and CDR2 as YNFKEQ. Trimming cost V 0 bases and J 4 bases; bases outside gene matches: 3. The CDR3 loop spans 15 amino acids. The chain's CDR3 is CASSQDETGGTEAFF. The CDR3 nucleotides read TGTGCCAGCAGCCAAGATGAGACAGGGGGCACTGAAGCTTTCTTT.

J is TRBJ2-7 and V is TRBV20-1, with D possibly being TRBD1 (5 bases). In germline, CDR1 is DFQATT, CDR2 SNEGSKA (reference sequence). This CDR3 is built from 13 residues. The V end was cut by 6 bases, the J end by 0 bases, with 12 bases between. CDR3 protein: CSAPKGNSYEQYF. The CDR3 DNA reads TGCAGTGCCCCGAAGGGGAACTCCTACGAGCAGTACTTC.

This clonotype was detected a few times. This CDR3 is CAISVRGGQETQYF. The CDR3 DNA follows: TGTGCCATCAGTGTAAGGGGGGGACAAGAGACCCAGTACTTC. V gene TRBV10-3 combines with J gene TRBJ2-5; TRBD2 might be the D (7 bases). The CDR3 covers 14 residues. From germline, CDR1 is ENHRY and CDR2 SYGVKD. The V and J ends lost 4 bases and 2 bases respectively, with 11 bases between them.

The chain employs TRBV6-2 or TRBV6-3 and TRBJ1-1; 8 nucleotides line up with TRBD1. The V gene end was trimmed by 4 bases and the J gene end by 1 base; junction bases not matched to a gene: 5. The V gene's germline CDR1 is MNHEY and CDR2 SVGEGT. The CDR3 contains 15 residues. The CDR3 nucleotides are TGTGCCAGCAGTTTGTGGGGGACAGGGAACACTGAAGCTTTCTTT. Its protein is CASSLWGTGNTEAFF.

J is TRBJ2-7 and V is TRBV12-3 or TRBV12-4, with 10 bases aligning to TRBD1. The V gene end was trimmed by 6 bases and the J gene end by 2 bases; junction bases not matched to a gene: 7. The CDR3 consists of 15 residues. CDR3 protein: CASRSSGQGTYEQYF. The CDR3 DNA follows: TGTGCCAGCAGGTCCTCGGGACAGGGGACCTACGAGCAGTACTTC.

V usage is TRBV29-1 and J usage is TRBJ2-2; perhaps D is TRBD1 or TRBD2 (6 bases each). Germline V gives CDR1 SQVTM, CDR2 ANQGSEA. The V and J ends lost 5 bases and 0 bases respectively, with 13 bases between them. This CDR3 contains 15 residues. CDR3 coding DNA: TGCAGCGTTTCACGGGGGCAGGCGAACACCGGGGAGCTGTTTTTT. It is translated as CSVSRGQANTGELFF.

The chain has TRBV6-2 or TRBV6-3 and TRBJ2-1; D may be TRBD1 (6 bases). This CDR3 spans 11 amino acids. From germline, CDR1 is MNHEY and CDR2 SVGEGT. The V end lost 1 base, the J end lost 13 bases, and 8 bases lay between the germline ends. DNA for the CDR3: TGTGCCAGCAGTTACTTGACAGGACAGTTCTTC. Translating gives CASSYLTGQFF.

This clonotype was seen only a few times. The CDR3: CASSLILAGGGETQYF. DNA of the CDR3: TGTGCCAGCAGCTTAATCCTAGCGGGGGGCGGAGAGACCCAGTACTTC. The chain combines TRBV7-2 with TRBJ2-5, with 11 bases that match TRBD2. The germline CDR1 and CDR2 sequences are SGHTA and FQGNSA. V was pared by 2 bases and J by 4 bases, with 6 bases of the junction left unmatched. The CDR3 has 16 amino acids.

CDR3 in amino acids: CASSFWVSNQPQHF. The CDR3 bases are TGTGCCAGCAGTTTCTGGGTTAGCAATCAGCCCCAGCATTTT. V and J are TRBV12-3 or TRBV12-4 and TRBJ1-5; no definite D call. V was cut by 3 bases and J by 0 bases, with 6 bases left in between. The CDR3 has 14 amino acids.

The V gene is TRBV4-1, the J gene TRBJ1-4, with D uncertain. CDR3 size: 15 residues. The germline gives CDR1 MGHRA, CDR2 YSYEKL. Trimming pared 0 bases from V and 7 bases from J, leaving 12 bases between. The CDR3 DNA is TGCGCCAGCAGCCAAGATCCCGGGGTGGGTGAAAAACTGTTTTTT. This translates into CASSQDPGVGEKLFF.

The chain has TRBV12-3 or TRBV12-4 and TRBJ2-1, with 8 bases fitting TRBD1. V lost 6 bases, J lost 3 bases, and 10 bases stayed unmatched. The CDR3 length is 16 residues. The CDR3 protein is CASRTQGASRYNEQFF. The CDR3 nucleotides are TGTGCCAGCAGAACTCAGGGGGCGTCCCGCTACAATGAGCAGTTCTTC.

The CDR3 spells CASSQGRRGAGETQYF. The CDR3 DNA reads as TGTGCCAGCAGCCAAGGTCGGCGGGGGGCTGGGGAGACCCAGTACTTC. The chain uses TRBV3-1 and TRBJ2-5, with TRBD2 identical over 8 bases. Germline V gene data show CDR1 as LGHDT and CDR2 as YNNKEL (reference sequence). V dropped 1 base and J dropped 5; count of bases not matched to a gene: 9. The CDR3 spans 16 residues.

The rearrangement links TRBV7-2 to TRBJ2-7; D unclear. The germline V gene encodes CDR1 SGHTA and CDR2 FQGNSA. V was pared by 0 bases and J by 2 bases, with 11 bases between. The CDR3 is made up of 15 amino acids. CDR3: CASSLAPARAYEQYF. CDR3 nucleotides: TGTGCCAGCAGCTTAGCCCCAGCGAGAGCCTACGAGCAGTACTTC.

The chain links TRBV5-1 to TRBJ2-1; 9 nucleotides line up with TRBD2. The CDR3 length is 14 residues. Germline CDR1 reads SGHRS; CDR2 reads YFSETQ. Trimming cost V 1 base and J 8 bases; bases outside gene matches: 4. The DNA of the CDR3 is TGCGCCAGCAGCTTGCAGCGGGGGGTCGATGAGCAGTTCTTC. This translates into CASSLQRGVDEQFF.

The chain carries TRBV6-2 or TRBV6-3 and TRBJ2-5; 10 bases match TRBD2. V lost 0 bases to trimming and J lost 2 bases; unmatched junction nucleotides: 9. The CDR3 runs 18 residues. CDR1 and CDR2 from the germline V gene are MNHEY and SVGEGT. CDR3 DNA sequence: TGTGCCAGCAGTTACTCGGTAGCGGGGGGAGGATTTCAAGAGACCCAGTACTTC. This translates into CASSYSVAGGGFQETQYF.

The chain carries TRBV20-1 and TRBJ2-7, with a tentative D call TRBD1 (6 bases). Germline V gene lookup returns CDR1 DFQATT and CDR2 SNEGSKA (reference sequence). The V end was cut by 6 bases, the J end by 5 bases, with 14 bases between. The CDR3 extends over 12 amino acids. The CDR3 DNA reads TGCAGTGCGCGACAGGTTGAGGACGAGCAGTACTTC. Translating it yields CSARQVEDEQYF.

The chain uses TRBV25-1 and TRBJ2-7; TRBD1 aligns across 10 bases. Germline CDR1 MGHDK, CDR2 SYGVNS. The CDR3 extends over 15 amino acids. Trimming took 2 bases from V and 3 from J; bases not matched to a gene: 4. CDR3 bases: TGTGCCAGCAGTGAAGGGGGGACAGGGGACTACGAGCAGTACTTC. It is translated as CASSEGGTGDYEQYF.

The chain links TRBV6-6 to TRBJ1-1; D remains ambiguous. Germline V gene sequence: CDR1 MNHNY, CDR2 SVGAGI (reference sequence). The CDR3 has 12 residues. V lost 4 bases and J 11 bases, leaving 14 bases between the germline ends. The chain's CDR3 is CASSFQNKDAFF. DNA of the CDR3: TGTGCCAGCAGTTTTCAGAATAAGGATGCTTTCTTT.

This clonotype was found a few times. V usage is TRBV4-1 and J usage is TRBJ2-7; 14 nucleotides agree with TRBD2. This CDR3 has 18 amino acids. Germline CDR1 MGHRA, CDR2 YSYEKL. The ends lost 1 base at V and 0 bases at J; junction bases unmatched: 5. The chain's CDR3 is CASSQVGLAGEFSYEQYF. The DNA for the CDR3 is TGCGCCAGCAGCCAAGTGGGACTAGCGGGGGAGTTCTCCTACGAGCAGTACTTC.